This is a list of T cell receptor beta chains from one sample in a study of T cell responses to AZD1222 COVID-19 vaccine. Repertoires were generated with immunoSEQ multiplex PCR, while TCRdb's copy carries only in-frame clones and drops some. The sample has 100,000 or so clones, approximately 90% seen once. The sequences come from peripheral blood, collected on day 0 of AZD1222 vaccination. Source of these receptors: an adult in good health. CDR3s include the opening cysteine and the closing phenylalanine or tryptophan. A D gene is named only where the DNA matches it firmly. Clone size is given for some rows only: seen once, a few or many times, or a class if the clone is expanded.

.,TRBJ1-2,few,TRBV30,TGTGCCTCTTTGGGGGGGCGCAACTATGGCTACACCTTC,CASLGGRNYGYTF
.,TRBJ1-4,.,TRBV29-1,TGCAGCGTTGTTCCTGCAACTAATGAAAAACTGTTTTTT,CSVVPATNEKLFF
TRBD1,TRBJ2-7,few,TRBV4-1,TGCGCCAGCAGCCAAGGTTCCCGCCGGGACAGCCTCTACGAGCAGTACTTC,CASSQGSRRDSLYEQYF
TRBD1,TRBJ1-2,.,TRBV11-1,TGTGCCAGCAGCCGGCCCGGACAGGCTAACTATGGCTACACCTTC,CASSRPGQANYGYTF
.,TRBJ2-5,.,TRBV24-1,TGTGCCACCAGGCAAACAGGGAGTGAAGAGACCCAGTACTTC,CATRQTGSEETQYF
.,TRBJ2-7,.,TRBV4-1,TGCGCCAGCAGCCAAGGGACACTTAGATACGAGCAGTACTTC,CASSQGTLRYEQYF
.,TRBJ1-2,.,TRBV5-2,TGTGCCAGCAACGATTACGGAGAGTACGATGGCTACACCTTC,CASNDYGEYDGYTF
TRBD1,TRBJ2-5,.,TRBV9,TGTGCCAGCAGCGTAAACAGGGGGAACCAAGAGACCCAGTACTTC,CASSVNRGNQETQYF
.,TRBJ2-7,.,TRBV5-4,TGTGCCAGCAGCCCCGGGCCCCTCTCCTACGAGCAGTACTTC,CASSPGPLSYEQYF
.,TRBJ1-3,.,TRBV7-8,TGTGCCAGCAGCCCTGGACCCGTTAGACTTGGAAACACCATATATTTT,CASSPGPVRLGNTIYF
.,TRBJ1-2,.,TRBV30,TGTGCCTGCCTTCCCACCGGGGGGGGCTACACCTTC,CACLPTGGGYTF
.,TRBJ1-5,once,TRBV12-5,TGTGCTAGTGGCCGGGACATTAGCAATCAGCCCCAGCATTTT,CASGRDISNQPQHF
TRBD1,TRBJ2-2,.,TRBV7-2,TGTGCCAGCAGCTTCAGGGGGTTAGCGAACACCGGGGAGCTGTTTTTT,CASSFRGLANTGELFF
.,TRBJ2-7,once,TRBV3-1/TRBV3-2,TGTGCCAGCAGCAATCACGGGGGCACGGACTACGAGCAGTACTTC,CASSNHGGTDYEQYF
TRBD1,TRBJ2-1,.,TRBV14,TGTGCCAGCAGAGGGAGGACAGGGGGTTTGAGCTCCTACAATGAGCAGTTCTTC,CASRGRTGGLSSYNEQFF
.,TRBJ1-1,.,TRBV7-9,TGTGCCAGCAGCTTAGGTGTGGCGAACACTGAAGCTTTCTTT,CASSLGVANTEAFF
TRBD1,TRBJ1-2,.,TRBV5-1,TGCGCCAGCAGCGAGGGGACAGGGATCTATGGCTACACCTTC,CASSEGTGIYGYTF
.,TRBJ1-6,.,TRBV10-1,TGCGCCAGCAGTGAAAACAGAGATTCACCCCTCCACTTT,CASSENRDSPLHF
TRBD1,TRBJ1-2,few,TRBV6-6,TGTGCCATCAGGGGGGCGGGCTATGGCTACACCTTC,CAIRGAGYGYTF
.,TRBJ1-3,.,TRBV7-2,TGTGCCAGCAGCTTGAGGGGTTGGGGAAACACCATATATTTT,CASSLRGWGNTIYF
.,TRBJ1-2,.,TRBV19,TGTGCCAGTAGTATAGGGCCAGGGAGTGGCTACACCTTC,CASSIGPGSGYTF
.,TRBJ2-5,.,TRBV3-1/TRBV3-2,TGTGCCAGCAGCCAAGATAGGGAGACCCAGTACTTC,CASSQDRETQYF
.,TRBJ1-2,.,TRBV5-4,TGTGCCAGCAGCAACCCGGGACTTACTAACTATGGCTACACCTTC,CASSNPGLTNYGYTF
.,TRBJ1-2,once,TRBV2,TGTGCCAGCAGTGAAGAACGGGATGGCTACACCTTC,CASSEERDGYTF
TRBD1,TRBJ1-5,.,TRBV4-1,TGCGCCAGCAGCCAAGTCCAGACAGGGGGAGGACAGCCCCAGCATTTT,CASSQVQTGGGQPQHF
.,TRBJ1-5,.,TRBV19,TGTGCCAGTGCCTCCGACGGGAATCAGCCCCAGCATTTT,CASASDGNQPQHF
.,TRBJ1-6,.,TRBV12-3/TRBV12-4,TGTGCCAGCAGACTGGATTATTCACCCCTCCACTTT,CASRLDYSPLHF
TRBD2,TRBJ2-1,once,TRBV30,TGTGCCTGGAGTGTAACTAGCGGGGGGGCCCATGAGCAGTTCTTC,CAWSVTSGGAHEQFF
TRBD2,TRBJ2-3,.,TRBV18,TGTGCCAGCTCACCACTACGGCTAGCGGGCCTCGCTAGCACAGATACGCAGTATTTT,CASSPLRLAGLASTDTQYF
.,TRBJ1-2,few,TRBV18,TGTGCCAGCTCACCGTTGGACGTTAACTATGGCTACACCTTC,CASSPLDVNYGYTF
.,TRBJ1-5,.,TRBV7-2,TGTGCCAGCAGCTTTATGACAGGATCCAATCGGCCCCAGCATTTT,CASSFMTGSNRPQHF
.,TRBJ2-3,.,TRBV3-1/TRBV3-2,TGTGCCAGCAGCCAAGCGGAACATACGCAGTATTTT,CASSQAEHTQYF
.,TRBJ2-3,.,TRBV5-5,TGTGCCAGCAGCTTAAGGCAGTCCACAGATACGCAGTATTTT,CASSLRQSTDTQYF
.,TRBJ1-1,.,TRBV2,TGTGCCAGCAGTGAGGTTTTCGGAGGGGGAGGCACTGAAGCTTTCTTT,CASSEVFGGGGTEAFF
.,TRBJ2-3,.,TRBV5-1,TGCGCCAGCAGCTTGGGAGGGGCAGATACGCAGTATTTT,CASSLGGADTQYF
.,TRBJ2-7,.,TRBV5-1,TGCGCCAGCAGCACGGGGCCGTGGCCGGGGGCCTACGAGCAGTACTTC,CASSTGPWPGAYEQYF
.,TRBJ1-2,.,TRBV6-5,TGTGCCAGCAGCCCAGGACAGTCTAACTATGGCTACACCTTC,CASSPGQSNYGYTF
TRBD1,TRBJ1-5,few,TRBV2,TGTGCCAGCGGGCCCGGGACAGGGGTCCAGCCCCAGCATTTT,CASGPGTGVQPQHF
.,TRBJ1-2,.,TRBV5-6,TGTGCCAGCACCGCGACAGAATTTCTTCTTACTAACTATGGCTACACCTTC,CASTATEFLLTNYGYTF
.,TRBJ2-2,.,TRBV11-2,TGTGCCAGCAGCTCCCACAGGTCAGGGGGGGAGCTGTTTTTT,CASSSHRSGGELFF
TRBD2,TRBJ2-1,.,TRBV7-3,TGTGCCAGCAGCTTAATCGCGGGGGGATACAATGAGCAGTTCTTC,CASSLIAGGYNEQFF